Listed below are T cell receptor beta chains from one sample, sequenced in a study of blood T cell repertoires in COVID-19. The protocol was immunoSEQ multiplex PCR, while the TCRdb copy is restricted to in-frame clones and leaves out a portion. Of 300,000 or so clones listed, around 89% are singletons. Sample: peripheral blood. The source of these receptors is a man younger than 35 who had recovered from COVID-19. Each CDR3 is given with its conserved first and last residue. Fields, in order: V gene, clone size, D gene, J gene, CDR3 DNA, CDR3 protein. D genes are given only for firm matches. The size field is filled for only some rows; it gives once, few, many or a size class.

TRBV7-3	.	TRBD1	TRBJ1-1	TGTGCCAGCAGTTCCTGGACAGGAGCCGAAGCTTTCTTT	CASSSWTGAEAFF
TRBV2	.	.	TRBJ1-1	TGTGCCAGCAGTGGTCAGGGGAACACTGAAGCTTTCTTT	CASSGQGNTEAFF
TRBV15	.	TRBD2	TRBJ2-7	TGTGCCACCAGCAGGGGCCGAGCGGGGCTCTCCTACGAGCAGTACTTC	CATSRGRAGLSYEQYF
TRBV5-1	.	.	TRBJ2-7	TGCGCCAGCAGCCGAGGAGTCGGACAGCTATCATACGAGCAGTACTTC	CASSRGVGQLSYEQYF
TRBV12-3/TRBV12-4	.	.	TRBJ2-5	TGTGCCAGCAGTTTCGACAGTTGGACCCAGTACTTC	CASSFDSWTQYF
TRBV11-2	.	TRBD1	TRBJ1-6	TGTGCCAGCAGCTCCGGGACAGGGTTCGATTCACCCCTCCACTTT	CASSSGTGFDSPLHF
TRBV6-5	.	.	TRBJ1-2	TGTGCCAGCAGTCACGGGTTGGGGGGAACGGATGGCTACACCTTC	CASSHGLGGTDGYTF
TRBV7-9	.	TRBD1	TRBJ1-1	TGTGCCAGCAGCTTTAGGACAGGTGAAGCTTTCTTT	CASSFRTGEAFF
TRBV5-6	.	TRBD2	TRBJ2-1	TGTGCCAGCAGCCTCAAGAAGCGGGGGCCCTACAATGAGCAGTTCTTC	CASSLKKRGPYNEQFF
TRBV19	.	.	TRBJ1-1	TGTGCCAGTAGGCCGGAGATGAACACTGAAGCTTTCTTT	CASRPEMNTEAFF
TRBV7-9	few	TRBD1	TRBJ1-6	TGTGCCAGCAGCTTTGGACAGGTCTTTTCACCCCTCCACTTT	CASSFGQVFSPLHF
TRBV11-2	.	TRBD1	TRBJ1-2	TGTGCCAGCAGTTCACCGGGACAGGGGTATGGCTACACCTTC	CASSSPGQGYGYTF
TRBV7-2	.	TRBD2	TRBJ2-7	TGTGCCAGCAGCTTCCCGGGACTAGCGGGAATTGGCGAGCAGTACTTC	CASSFPGLAGIGEQYF
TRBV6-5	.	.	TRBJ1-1	TGTGCCAGTTCGGTGGGGCAGGGAGGCACTGAAGCTTTCTTT	CASSVGQGGTEAFF
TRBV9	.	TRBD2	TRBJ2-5	TGTGCCAGCAGCGTAGGGGTAGCGGGGGGGCTTTTTAAAGAGACCCAGTACTTC	CASSVGVAGGLFKETQYF
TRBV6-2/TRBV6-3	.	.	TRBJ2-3	TGTGCCAGCAGTCCCTTGGACTACTCCACAGATACGCAGTATTTT	CASSPLDYSTDTQYF
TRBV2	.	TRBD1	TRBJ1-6	TGTGCCAGCAGAGGACAGGGGGCCAGGTCACCCCTCCACTTT	CASRGQGARSPLHF
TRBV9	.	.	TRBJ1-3	TGTGCCAGCAGCTTAAAGGGGTCCTCTGGAAACACCATATATTTT	CASSLKGSSGNTIYF
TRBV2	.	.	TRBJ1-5	TGTGCCAGCAGTGAACGAGGTACCAGCAATCAGCCCCAGCATTTT	CASSERGTSNQPQHF
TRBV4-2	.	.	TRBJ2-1	TGTGCCAGCAGCCAAGAGGGCCGCAATGAGCAGTTCTTC	CASSQEGRNEQFF
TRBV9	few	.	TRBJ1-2	TGTGCCAGCAGCGGATCAGGGTCCAACTATGGCTACACCTTC	CASSGSGSNYGYTF
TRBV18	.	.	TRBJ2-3	TGTGCCAGCTCACCACTGAGAAGCACAGATACGCAGTATTTT	CASSPLRSTDTQYF
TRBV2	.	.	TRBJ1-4	TGTGCCTCCGAGACCCCGACAAGGCCAAATGAACTGTTTTTT	CASETPTRPNELFF
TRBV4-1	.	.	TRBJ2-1	TGCGCCAGCAGCCGACTAAGTCCGGGTGAGCAGTTCTTC	CASSRLSPGEQFF
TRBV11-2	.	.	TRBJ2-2	TGTGCCAGCAGCTTAGGCGGTCCGGGGAACACCGGGGAGCTGTTTTTT	CASSLGGPGNTGELFF
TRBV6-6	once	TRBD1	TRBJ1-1	TGTGCCAGCGGGAAGACAGGGGACACTGAAGCTTTCTTT	CASGKTGDTEAFF
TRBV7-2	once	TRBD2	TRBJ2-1	TGTGCCAGCAGCTTAGATATCGGCGGGGGGGCGCAGTTCTTC	CASSLDIGGGAQFF
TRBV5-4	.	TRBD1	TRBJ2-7	TGTGCCAGCAGCGGACAGGGTCACGAGCAGTACTTC	CASSGQGHEQYF
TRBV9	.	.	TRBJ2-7	TGTGCCAGCAGCGGTCGCGCAGGGTCCCCCGCCTACGAGCAGTACTTC	CASSGRAGSPAYEQYF
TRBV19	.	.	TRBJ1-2	TGTGCCAGTAGTATGATGGCTTACCCCTATGGCTACACCTTC	CASSMMAYPYGYTF
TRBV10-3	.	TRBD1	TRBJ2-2	TGTGCCATCAGTGGCTTGGCCGCGGACAGGGGGCCCGGGGAGCTGTTTTTT	CAISGLAADRGPGELFF
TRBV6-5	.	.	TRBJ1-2	TGTGCCAGTTATTTCCAGGGTGACTATGGCTACACCTTC	CASYFQGDYGYTF
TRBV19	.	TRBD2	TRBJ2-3	TGTGCCAGTAGCCTAGCGGGAGTCGGTGGCACAGATACGCAGTATTTT	CASSLAGVGGTDTQYF
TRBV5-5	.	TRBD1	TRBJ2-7	TGTGCCAGCAGCTTCCGACAGGGGCCTGCCTACGAGCAGTACTTC	CASSFRQGPAYEQYF
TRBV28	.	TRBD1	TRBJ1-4	TGTGCCAGCAGTGGGGGGACAGGGTATGAAAAACTGTTTTTT	CASSGGTGYEKLFF
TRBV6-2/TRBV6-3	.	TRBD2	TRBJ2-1	TGTGCCAGCAGTTCTAGCGGAGCCTACAATGAGCAGTTCTTC	CASSSSGAYNEQFF
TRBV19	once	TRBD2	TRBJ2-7	TGTGCCAGTAGTATAGTAGGCGGGGGATCCTACGAGCAGTACTTC	CASSIVGGGSYEQYF
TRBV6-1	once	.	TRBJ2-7	TGTGCCAGCAGTGAAGTTACCCCCCAGTACGAGCAGTACTTC	CASSEVTPQYEQYF
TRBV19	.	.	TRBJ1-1	TGTGCCTCTCACCTAGGGGGGGCGAGCACTGAAGCTTTCTTT	CASHLGGASTEAFF
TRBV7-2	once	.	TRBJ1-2	TGTGCCAGCAGCTTAGGCAGGGTAGGGTATGGCTACACCTTC	CASSLGRVGYGYTF
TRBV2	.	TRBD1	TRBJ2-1	TGTGCCAGCAGACAGGGGAATGAGCAGTTCTTC	CASRQGNEQFF
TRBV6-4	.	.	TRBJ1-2	TGTGCCAGCAGTGACTTTCCAGTTAACTATGGCTACACCTTC	CASSDFPVNYGYTF
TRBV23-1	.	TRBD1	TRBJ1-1	TGCGCCCCCAGGGGGACAGTGAACACTGAAGCTTTCTTT	CAPRGTVNTEAFF
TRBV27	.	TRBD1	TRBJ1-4	TGTGCCAGTGGGACAGGGGGGCGAACTAATGAAAAACTGTTTTTT	CASGTGGRTNEKLFF
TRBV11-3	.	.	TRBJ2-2	TGTGCCAGCAGCTCACCAGGGGGGCGGAGTACCGGGGAGCTGTTTTTT	CASSSPGGRSTGELFF
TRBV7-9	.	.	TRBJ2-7	TGTGCCAGCAGCTCAAGGGACAACCCGGACTACGAGCAGTACTTC	CASSSRDNPDYEQYF
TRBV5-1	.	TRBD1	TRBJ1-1	TGCGCCAGCAGCTTGACGCTGGGGGACAGCCACCTCGGTTTCTTT	CASSLTLGDSHLGFF
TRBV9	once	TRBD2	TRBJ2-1	TGTGCCAGCAGCGTAGGGGCTAGCGGGAGCGACAATGAGCAGTTCTTC	CASSVGASGSDNEQFF
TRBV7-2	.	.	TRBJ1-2	TGTGCCAGCGCCTACCTGGAGTCCTATGGCTACACCTTC	CASAYLESYGYTF
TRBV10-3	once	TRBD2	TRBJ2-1	TGTGCCATCAGTGATCCAAGAGGACTAGCGGGAGGAGGCAATGAGCAGTTCTTC	CAISDPRGLAGGGNEQFF
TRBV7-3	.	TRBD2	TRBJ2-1	TGTGCCAGCAGCTTAAGAGAGCGGGGGCCTTACAATGAGCAGTTCTTC	CASSLRERGPYNEQFF
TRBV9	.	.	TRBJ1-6	TGTGCCAGCAGCCTTGGACTGCCGAGCTCCTATAATTCACCCCTCCACTTT	CASSLGLPSSYNSPLHF
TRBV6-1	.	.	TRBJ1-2	TGTGCCAGCAGTGAAATGGCAGTCGGGTATGGCTACACCTTC	CASSEMAVGYGYTF
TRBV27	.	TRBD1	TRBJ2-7	TGTGCCAGCAGTCGCACAGGGGTTGTCTCCTACGAGCAGTACTTC	CASSRTGVVSYEQYF
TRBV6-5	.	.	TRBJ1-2	TGTGCCAGCAGCGGGGGGGCGGGCAGGTATGGCTACACCTTC	CASSGGAGRYGYTF
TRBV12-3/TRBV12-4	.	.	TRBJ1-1	TGTGCCAGCAGTTTTGACACGCAGGAAGCTTTCTTT	CASSFDTQEAFF
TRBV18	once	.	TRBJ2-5	TGTGCCAGCTCGTCACGCGGGGACCGAGAGACCCAGTACTTC	CASSSRGDRETQYF
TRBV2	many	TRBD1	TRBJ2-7	TGTGCCAGCAAAAAACAGGGGGTCCACGAGCAGTACTTC	CASKKQGVHEQYF